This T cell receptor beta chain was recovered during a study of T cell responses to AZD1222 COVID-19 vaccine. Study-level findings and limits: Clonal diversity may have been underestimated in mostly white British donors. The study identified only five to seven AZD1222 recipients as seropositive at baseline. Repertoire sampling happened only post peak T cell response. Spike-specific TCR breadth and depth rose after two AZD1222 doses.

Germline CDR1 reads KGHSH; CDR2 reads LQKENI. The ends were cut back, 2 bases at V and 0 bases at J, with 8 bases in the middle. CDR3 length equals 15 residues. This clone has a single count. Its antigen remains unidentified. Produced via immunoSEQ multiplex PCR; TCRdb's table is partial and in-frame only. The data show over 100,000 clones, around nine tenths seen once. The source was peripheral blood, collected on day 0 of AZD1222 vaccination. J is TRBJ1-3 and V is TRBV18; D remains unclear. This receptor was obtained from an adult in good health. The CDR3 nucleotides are TGTGCCAGCTCACCAACAGTGCCCTCTGGAAACACCATATATTTT. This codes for CASSPTVPSGNTIYF.